This T cell receptor beta chain comes out of a study of cytomegalovirus exposure and HLA in healthy donors. The primer mix had 60 Vbeta and 13 Jbeta primers. TCRdb keeps only in-frame clones here, not all; method: immunoSEQ multiplex PCR. The data show around 170,000 clones, with approximately 78% seen just once and 0.7% to 0.95% held by the top ten. The CDR3 is made up of 15 amino acids. V gave up 6 bases and J gave up 3 bases; unmatched junction bases: 8. Germline lookup yields CDR1 SNHLY and CDR2 FYNNEI. The receptor comes from a woman younger than 35 in good health and CMV-seronegative. The chain has TRBV2 and TRBJ1-2; 9 positions agree with TRBD1. The sequenced sample consisted of PBMCs. The chain's CDR3 is CASRGTGGWDYGYTF. CDR3 in DNA: TGTGCCAGCAGAGGTACAGGGGGCTGGGACTATGGCTACACCTTC. Combining the CDR3 with reference TRBV2 and TRBJ1-2 gives the whole variable domain EPEVTQTPSHQVTQMGQEVILRCVPISNHLYFYWYRQILGQKVEFLVSFYNNEISEKSEIFDDQFSVERPDGSNFTLKIRSTKLEDSAMYFCASRGTGGWDYGYTFGSGTRLTVV.